The source of this TCR beta chain is a study of cytomegalovirus exposure and HLA in healthy donors (dated by TCRdb to about 2017). Background for the entire study: An earlier analysis of approximately 640 of the donors reported 250 to 350 Gb of sequence data and around 120 million unique TCR beta sequences from roughly 200 million T cells. Among about 400 genotyped donors of the cohort, an average of roughly 230,000 unique TCR beta nucleotide sequences was sequenced per donor, of which about 20% were non-productive. Because of strong linkage in the cohort, roughly 5 DR-DQ haplotypes were treated as single units for association and clustering. A later genetic analysis used genome-wide SNP genotypes for about 60% of the roughly 700 donors, treating that subset as a discovery cohort. The study used immunosequencing to profile the T cell repertoires of 670 or so subjects and linked those repertoires to cytomegalovirus serostatus. Roughly 300 gigabases of sequencing data and approximately 80 million unique TCR sequences were included in an early release covering about 700 HLA-typed donors. The genetic ancestry cluster associated with self-reported Caucasian donors included around four fifths of the roughly 360 genotyped donors. An earlier analysis of several hundred of the donors applied high-throughput TCR beta sequencing to assess whether each TCR beta V gene segment acted as functional or pseudogenic. Donor age, sex, ethnicity and CMV serostatus were compiled alongside the repertoire data. To predict cytomegalovirus infection status, the study brought together high-throughput TCR immunosequencing, statistical association of individual TCRs with disease status, and machine learning. All discovery cohort repertoires had been generated on a single sequencing platform. In a later analysis, previously published TCR beta repertoires from 500 to 750 donors were re-analyzed and high-resolution HLA genotyping was added so that TCR occurrence patterns could be studied. Typing coverage varied by locus: about 629-630 donors for A, B, C, DRB1 and DQB1; approximately 560 for DQA1; 606 for DPA1; more than 450 for DPB1. The study aimed to test whether cataloging public T cell receptors could reveal signatures of past pathogen exposure. The later analysis used no new phenotypic data to find candidate immune exposures, relying instead on TCR beta sequences and their occurrence across donors. HLA typing covered class I and class II loci at four-digit resolution. Along with the approximately 620-subject first cohort, a separate validation cohort of 120 different subjects was used.

The cohort was made up of around 720 healthy bone marrow donors. At the time of sampling, all cohort members were nominally healthy, though unrecorded immune exposures were likely present. The donor was CMV seronegative and was included in the group of several hundred seronegative cohort members. A peripheral blood sample was collected from each donor, and TCR beta sequencing was performed on peripheral blood mononuclear cells. Genomic DNA was extracted from the blood cell samples with the Qiagen DNeasy Blood Extraction Kit. Worth noting for this clone: It lacks a known antigen. No quality values exist for individual bases; no much larger clone is one base distant.

To prepare the library, the immunoSEQ multiplex PCR assay was applied. For the multiplex PCR, a mixture combining 60 forward primers for TCR Vbeta segments and 13 reverse primers for TCR Jbeta segments was used. The CDR3 region of rearranged TCR beta genes was amplified from genomic DNA by a multiplex PCR assay. The amplified TCR beta libraries were sequenced on the Illumina HiSeq System as 87-base-pair reads. The authors' pipeline ran thus. Across the 670 or so repertoires, a later analysis counted 78 million or so unique TCR beta chains, about 10 million of which were shared by at least two donors. Raw reads were error-corrected and collapsed into unique sequences by a nearest-neighbor algorithm in which closely related sequences were merged to remove PCR and sequencing errors. CDR3 sequences were aligned to IMGT reference sequences to assign V, D and J gene segments. For a sequence to be retained, at least a six-nucleotide match to both a V gene segment and a J gene segment was required. A rearrangement was called productive if the CDR3 had no stop codons and remained in frame with V and J, and every other rearrangement was called non-productive. Following IMGT convention, CDR3 was defined as the stretch from the second conserved V-encoded cysteine up to the conserved J-encoded phenylalanine. The earlier analysis of about 570 of the donors excluded any sequence lacking an unambiguous match to a single V gene segment. In an earlier analysis of roughly 600 of the donors, a V segment was called functional when productive rearrangements were above 56.7%, and segregating when the standard deviation between donors exceeded 5%. A statistical classification framework was built to diagnose cytomegalovirus status from the catalog of TCR beta chain sequences. In a later analysis, TCR nucleotide sequences were compared against IMGT/GENE-DB human TR gene sequences so that V and J genes could be assigned. Using the TCRdist pipeline, a later analysis assigned CDR3 sequences along with most-parsimonious VDJ recombination scenarios. In a later analysis, every TCR beta chain was defined by the combination of its CDR3 amino acid sequence and its V-gene family, and reads without a unique V-gene family were dropped. In a later analysis, approximately 640 highly shared, low-generation-probability nucleotide sequences were removed to address suspected cross-contamination and a sequencing artifact. In a later analysis, a clonal expansion index was calculated for each public chain from normalized within-repertoire ranks of inferred template counts. Generation probabilities in a later analysis came from a VDJ recombination model fitted to out-of-frame rearrangements, and those results were checked against IGoR. Hypergeometric tests were used in a later analysis to score TCR-TCR, TCR-HLA and TCR-CMV co-occurrence, with a repertoire-size bias correction applied to the TCR pairs. In a later analysis, false discovery rates were estimated by permuting HLA or CMV assignments 20 times. In a later analysis, co-occurring TCRs were grouped using DBSCAN, with TCRdist sequence similarity added in when clustering inside HLA-allele-positive subsets. For co-occurrence clustering, repertoires with fewer than 30,000 or more than 120,000 public chains were excluded, along with 4 to 6 repertoires with anomalous nucleotide sharing. TCRdb's version of the immuneACCESS table is confined to in-frame rearrangements and falls short of the full clone set. An unresolved V gene accounts for under half of the shortfall where checked; the remainder is of unknown origin. V and J calls and clone size are those listed in that table; D and trimming were worked out from the DNA. The sample table records 100,000 or so clones; about four fifths of these occur just once. The ten largest account for 7.3% of the sample.

The investigation overall reported the following: A later genetic analysis reported fewer N-insertions in productive TCRs among donors in an Asian-associated ancestry cluster than the roughly 700-donor mean. Most TCR sequences were observed very rarely across donors, whereas some public TCRs were present in many individuals. Sequencing depth was assumed to be roughly uniform across donors in the presence/absence analyses, though that assumption may not hold. Broadly in line with IMGT annotations, most TCR beta V segments showed up in productive rearrangements about 90% or about 30% of the time in an earlier analysis of several hundred of the donors. A total of 150 to 200 TCR beta chains were listed by the study as associated with cytomegalovirus. A group of highly shared sequence variants was considered likely to be a technical artifact of the sequencing pipeline. In a later genetic analysis, a missense DCLRE1C variant was associated with V-gene and J-gene trimming of TCR beta chains, and the association was replicated in an independent cohort. In a later analysis, several top co-occurrence clusters were reported to appear linked to parvovirus B19, influenza, CMV and Epstein-Barr virus. In a later analysis, the rate of TCR association differed among HLA loci, with DRB1 alleles having the most associated TCRs and HLA-C alleles having the fewest. A later analysis found that most CMV-associated TCR beta chains appeared HLA-restricted, with HLA associations seemingly driven largely by CMV exposure. The 87-base-pair reads could not distinguish some IMGT-functional V segments, including TRBV6-2 and TRBV6-3, so those segments were excluded. Some 16 rarely observed V segments, including chromosome 9 orphons, were excluded from the earlier analysis of a few hundred of the donors because counts were too low. A further reported finding was that TCR beta sequences accurately predicted the HLA-A and HLA-B alleles for most subjects in the first cohort. Because HLA typing was missing for some donors at each locus, association tests included only the typed subset. Correlated functional status among segregating V segments might be attributable to linkage disequilibrium, but an unknown experimental factor could not be ruled out. A later analysis associated about 17,000 TCR beta sequences with specific HLA alleles at a false discovery rate of 0.05. Only TCR beta chains were sequenced in this cohort, and the absence of alpha or paired-chain data limited detectable features. Immune exposure information for the cohort was limited to CMV serostatus. Assigning TCR associations to individual alleles was difficult when HLA alleles, especially DR and DQ, strongly co-occurred. The authors suggested that the approach could potentially be generalized to other disease states and immunological phenotypes. In a later analysis, HLA-associated TCR beta chains showed more clonal expansion and lower generation probabilities than non-associated chains that were equally common. In both the original and validation cohorts, the classifier was reported to diagnose cytomegalovirus status with high specificity and sensitivity. In vitro tests confirmed that three of the cytomegalovirus-associated TCR beta chains recognize cytomegalovirus antigens.

The germline ends are 11 bases apart after V is trimmed by 7 bases and J by 5 bases. The cysteine opens and the phenylalanine closes a CDR3 of 12 amino acids. Only the CDR3 part of the read is kept: 36 bases, read in frame from the first base. CDR1 SNHLY and CDR2 FYNNEI were looked up in the germline V gene. The receptor was isolated from a man between 25 and 39 years old in good health and CMV-seronegative. The specimen was PBMCs. The chain was built from TRBV2 and TRBJ1-2, with TRBD1 perhaps the D gene, on 5 matching bases. The nucleotide sequence reads TGTGCCAGCATTAGGGGACTATATGGCTACACCTTC. It translates to CASIRGLYGYTF.